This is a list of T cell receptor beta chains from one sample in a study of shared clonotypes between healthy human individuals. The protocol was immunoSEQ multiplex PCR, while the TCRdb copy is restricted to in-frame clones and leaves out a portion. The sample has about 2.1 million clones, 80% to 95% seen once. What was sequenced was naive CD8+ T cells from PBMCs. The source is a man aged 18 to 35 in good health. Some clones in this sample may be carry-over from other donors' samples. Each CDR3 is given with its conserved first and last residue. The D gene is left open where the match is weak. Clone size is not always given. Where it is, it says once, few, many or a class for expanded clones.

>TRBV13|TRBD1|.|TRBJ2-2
CASSHHRDSTTGELFF
TGTGCCAGCAGCCACCACCGGGACAGTACCACCGGGGAGCTGTTTTTT
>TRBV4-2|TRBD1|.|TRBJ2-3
CASSPRQGPDTQYF
TGTGCCAGCAGCCCACGACAGGGCCCAGATACGCAGTATTTT
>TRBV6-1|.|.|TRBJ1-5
CASSDWQTYNQPQHF
TGTGCCAGCAGTGATTGGCAGACGTACAATCAGCCCCAGCATTTT
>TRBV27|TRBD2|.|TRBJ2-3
CASNVLAGGPSTDTQYF
TGTGCCAGCAACGTCCTAGCGGGAGGCCCTAGCACAGATACGCAGTATTTT
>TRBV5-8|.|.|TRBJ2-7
CASSFGGGGMFYEQYF
TGTGCCAGCAGCTTCGGAGGGGGCGGAATGTTCTACGAGCAGTACTTC
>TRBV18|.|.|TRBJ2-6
CASSAANVLTF
TGTGCCAGCTCCGCGGCCAACGTCCTGACTTTC
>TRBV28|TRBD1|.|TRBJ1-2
CASSSQTGWNGYTF
TGTGCCAGCAGCTCCCAGACAGGGTGGAATGGCTACACCTTC
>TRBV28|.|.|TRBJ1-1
CASSLGLGEGGTEAFF
TGTGCCAGCAGTTTGGGCCTAGGAGAAGGGGGGACTGAAGCTTTCTTT
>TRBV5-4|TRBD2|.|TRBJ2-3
CASSPGTSTGDTQYF
TGTGCCAGCAGCCCCGGGACTAGCACGGGAGATACGCAGTATTTT
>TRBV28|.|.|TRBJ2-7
CASSGNWEQYF
TGTGCCAGCAGTGGAAACTGGGAGCAGTACTTC
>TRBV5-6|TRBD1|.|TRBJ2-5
CASSPRDRDRWETQYF
TGTGCCAGCAGCCCGAGGGACAGGGATCGTTGGGAGACCCAGTACTTC
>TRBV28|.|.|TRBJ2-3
CASSFRGYTQYF
TGTGCCAGCAGTTTCAGGGGATATACGCAGTATTTT
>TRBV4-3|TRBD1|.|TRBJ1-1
CASSPAAGGDLNTEAFF
TGCGCCAGCAGCCCGGCGGCAGGGGGGGACCTGAACACTGAAGCTTTCTTT
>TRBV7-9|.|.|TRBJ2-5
CASSLVSVAGVETQYF
TGTGCCAGCAGCTTAGTTAGCGTGGCCGGGGTTGAGACCCAGTACTTC
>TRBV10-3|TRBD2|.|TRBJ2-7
CAISESRYGIVLAGVDEQYF
TGTGCCATCAGTGAGTCCAGGTACGGTATCGTGTTAGCGGGAGTCGACGAGCAGTACTTC
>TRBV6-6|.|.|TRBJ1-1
CASSIFRTTSTEAFF
TGTGCCAGCAGTATTTTTCGCACTACCAGCACTGAAGCTTTCTTT
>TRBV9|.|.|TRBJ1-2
CASSPSWGSSIYGYTF
TGTGCCAGCAGCCCCAGTTGGGGGTCCAGTATCTATGGCTACACCTTC
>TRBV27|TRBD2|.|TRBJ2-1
CASINQLAGGDGEQFF
TGTGCCAGCATCAACCAACTAGCGGGAGGCGATGGTGAGCAGTTCTTC
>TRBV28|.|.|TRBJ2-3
CASSFSSGTQYF
TGTGCCAGCAGTTTTAGCTCGGGTACGCAGTATTTT
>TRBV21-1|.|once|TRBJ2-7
CASSPQTRGYYEQYF
TGTGCCAGCAGCCCTCAGACACGGGGGTACTACGAGCAGTACTTC
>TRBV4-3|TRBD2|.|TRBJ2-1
CASSQGTSGISYNEQFF
TGCGCCAGCAGCCAAGGGACTAGCGGGATCTCCTACAATGAGCAGTTCTTC
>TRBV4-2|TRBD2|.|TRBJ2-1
CASSPLARTSRTHNEQFF
TGTGCCAGCAGCCCCCTAGCCCGGACTAGCAGAACCCACAATGAGCAGTTCTTC
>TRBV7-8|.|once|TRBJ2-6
CASSQDSSGANVLTF
TGTGCCAGCAGCCAAGACAGCTCTGGGGCCAACGTCCTGACTTTC
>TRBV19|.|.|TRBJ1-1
CASSASSTGRFRTEAFF
TGTGCCAGTAGTGCGTCCTCCACGGGGCGGTTCCGGACTGAAGCTTTCTTT
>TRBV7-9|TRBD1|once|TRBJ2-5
CASSYRQGAGETQYF
TGTGCCAGCAGCTATCGACAGGGGGCGGGAGAGACCCAGTACTTC
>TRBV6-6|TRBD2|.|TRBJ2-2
CASSYREDTGELFF
TGTGCCAGCAGTTACCGGGAGGACACCGGGGAGCTGTTTTTT
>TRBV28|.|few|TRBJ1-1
CASIQPRDTMNTEAFF
TGTGCCAGCATTCAGCCCCGGGACACTATGAACACTGAAGCTTTCTTT
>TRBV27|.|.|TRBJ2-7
CASSPSWGETSYEQYF
TGTGCCAGCAGCCCCTCTTGGGGGGAGACCTCCTACGAGCAGTACTTC
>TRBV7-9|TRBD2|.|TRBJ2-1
CASGPSGSTNEQFF
TGTGCCAGCGGTCCTAGCGGGAGTACCAATGAGCAGTTCTTC
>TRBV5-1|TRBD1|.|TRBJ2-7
CASSRGGAFYEQYF
TGCGCCAGCAGCAGAGGGGGCGCTTTCTACGAGCAGTACTTC
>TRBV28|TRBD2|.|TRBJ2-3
CASSLPWREATDTQYF
TGTGCCAGCAGTCTACCCTGGCGGGAGGCCACAGATACGCAGTATTTT
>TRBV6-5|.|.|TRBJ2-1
CASSYTQGHNEQFF
TGTGCCAGCAGTTACACACAGGGCCACAATGAGCAGTTCTTC
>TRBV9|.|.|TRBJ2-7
CASSPSEVREQYF
TGTGCCAGCAGCCCCTCGGAAGTTAGGGAGCAGTACTTC
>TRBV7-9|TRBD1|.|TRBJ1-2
CASSGGQLYGYTF
TGTGCCAGCAGCGGGGGACAGCTCTATGGCTACACCTTC
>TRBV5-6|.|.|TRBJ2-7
CASTTKGEPDYEQYF
TGTGCCAGCACCACTAAGGGAGAACCGGACTACGAGCAGTACTTC
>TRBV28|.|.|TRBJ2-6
CASSYRYSGANVLTF
TGTGCCAGCAGCTATAGGTACTCTGGGGCCAACGTCCTGACTTTC
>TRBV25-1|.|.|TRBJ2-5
CASSGDREETQYF
TGTGCCAGCAGTGGGGACCGTGAAGAGACCCAGTACTTC
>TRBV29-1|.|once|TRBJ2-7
CSVTPGGPYEQYF
TGCAGCGTTACCCCCGGGGGGCCCTACGAGCAGTACTTC
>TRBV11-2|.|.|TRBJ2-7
CASSLGKNGEQYF
TGTGCCAGCAGCTTAGGGAAAAACGGCGAGCAGTACTTC
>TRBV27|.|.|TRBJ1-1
CASSYTRVEERGTEAFF
TGTGCCAGCAGCTACACCCGGGTAGAGGAGCGAGGCACTGAAGCTTTCTTT
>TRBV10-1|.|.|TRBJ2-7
CASSESVNYEQYF
TGCGCCAGCAGTGAGTCGGTAAATTACGAGCAGTACTTC
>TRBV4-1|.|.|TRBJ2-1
CASSHLNEQFF
TGCGCCAGCAGCCATTTGAATGAGCAGTTCTTC